The rows below give T cell receptor beta chains drawn from one sample of a study of blood T cell repertoires in COVID-19. Measured with immunoSEQ multiplex PCR; TCRdb has only the in-frame clones, and not every one. The sample lists 15,000 to 20,000 clones, around 73% occurring once. The sequenced sample consisted of peripheral blood. The receptor set was obtained from a man in his fifties or sixties with active or convalescent COVID-19. Both conserved end residues are trimmed from each CDR3. Not all rows give a size; the values are once, few, many and, for expanded clones, a class.

abundance: -
v_gene: TRBV6-5
j_gene: TRBJ1-2
len: 10
CDR3aa: ATRRTGYGYT

abundance: -
v_gene: TRBV2
j_gene: TRBJ2-5
len: 13
CDR3aa: ASRKGTSGQETQY

abundance: -
v_gene: TRBV28
j_gene: TRBJ1-5
len: 11
CDR3aa: ASSPRANQPQH

abundance: -
v_gene: TRBV7-6
j_gene: TRBJ1-1
len: 12
CDR3aa: ASSRRNRGAEAF

abundance: -
v_gene: TRBV19
j_gene: TRBJ2-7
len: 12
CDR3aa: ASSILANSYEQY

abundance: -
v_gene: TRBV28
j_gene: TRBJ1-5
len: 13
CDR3aa: ASSPGDRGNQPQH

abundance: -
v_gene: TRBV18
j_gene: TRBJ1-1
len: 11
CDR3aa: ASSPPGQTEAF

abundance: once
v_gene: TRBV2
j_gene: TRBJ2-7
len: 11
CDR3aa: ASDRDIYYEQY

abundance: once
v_gene: TRBV5-4
j_gene: TRBJ2-5
len: 12
CDR3aa: ASSLRTSEETQY

abundance: -
v_gene: TRBV19
j_gene: TRBJ2-5
len: 14
CDR3aa: ASSIVGARFGETQY

abundance: -
v_gene: TRBV7-9
j_gene: TRBJ1-1
len: 12
CDR3aa: ASSPRGMNTEAF

abundance: -
v_gene: TRBV19
j_gene: TRBJ2-2
len: 14
CDR3aa: ASSPGQSQGTGELF

abundance: medium-sized
v_gene: TRBV29-1
j_gene: TRBJ2-7
len: 10
CDR3aa: SVGPGGGEQY

abundance: -
v_gene: TRBV14
j_gene: TRBJ2-1
len: 13
CDR3aa: ASSQVGSSYNEQF

abundance: -
v_gene: TRBV11-2
j_gene: TRBJ1-1
len: 11
CDR3aa: ASSSGVTTEAF

abundance: -
v_gene: TRBV5-4
j_gene: TRBJ2-3
len: 15
CDR3aa: ASRPGLAGGNTDTQY

abundance: -
v_gene: TRBV28
j_gene: TRBJ1-5
len: 14
CDR3aa: ASRPTGQGMDQPQH

abundance: few
v_gene: TRBV2
j_gene: TRBJ1-6
len: 10
CDR3aa: ASRLRNSPLH

abundance: -
v_gene: TRBV10-2
j_gene: TRBJ1-2
len: 13
CDR3aa: ASSESGQGASGYT

abundance: few
v_gene: TRBV5-4
j_gene: TRBJ2-7
len: 13
CDR3aa: ASRSPGDSSYEQY

abundance: -
v_gene: TRBV7-6
j_gene: TRBJ2-7
len: 14
CDR3aa: ASSLFSGQSIYEQY

abundance: -
v_gene: TRBV5-3
j_gene: TRBJ1-3
len: 13
CDR3aa: ARPPVESSGNTIY

abundance: -
v_gene: TRBV4-1
j_gene: TRBJ2-1
len: 13
CDR3aa: ASSYTEGGGNEQF